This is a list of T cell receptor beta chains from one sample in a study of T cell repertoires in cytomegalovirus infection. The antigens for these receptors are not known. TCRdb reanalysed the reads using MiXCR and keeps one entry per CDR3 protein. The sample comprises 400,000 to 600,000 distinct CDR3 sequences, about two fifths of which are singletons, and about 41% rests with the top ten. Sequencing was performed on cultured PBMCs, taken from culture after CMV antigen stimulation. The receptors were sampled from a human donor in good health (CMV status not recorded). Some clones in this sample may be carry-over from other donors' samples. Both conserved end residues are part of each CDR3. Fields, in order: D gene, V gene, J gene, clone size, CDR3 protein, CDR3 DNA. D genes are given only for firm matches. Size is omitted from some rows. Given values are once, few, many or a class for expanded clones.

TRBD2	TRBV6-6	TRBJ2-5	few	CASSYSNLAGGSQETQYF	TGTGCCAGCAGTTACTCGAACCTAGCGGGGGGCTCACAAGAGACCCAGTACTTC
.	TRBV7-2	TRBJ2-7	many	CASSFFYEQYF	TGTGCCAGCAGCTTTTTCTACGAGCAGTACTTC
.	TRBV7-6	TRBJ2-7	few	CASSSSGDSYEQYF	TGTGCCAGCAGCTCGAGCGGTGACTCCTACGAGCAGTACTTC
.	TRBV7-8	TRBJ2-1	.	CASSRNYRNEQFF	TGTGCCAGCAGCCGTAACTATCGAAATGAGCAGTTCTTC
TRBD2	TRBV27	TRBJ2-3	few	CASSLSVSSGEGTDTQYF	TGTGCCAGCAGTTTAAGTGTGTCTAGCGGGGAAGGCACAGATACGCAGTATTTT
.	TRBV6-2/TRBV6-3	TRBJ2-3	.	CASSYSTGGRLSTDTQYF	TGTGCCAGCAGTTACTCTACCGGCGGGCGGCTCAGCACAGATACGCAGTATTTT
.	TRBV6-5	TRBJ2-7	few	CASGRDTLSYEQYF	TGTGCCAGCGGCCGGGACACTCTCTCCTACGAGCAGTACTTC
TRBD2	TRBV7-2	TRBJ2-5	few	CASSFSTSGGQETQYF	TGTGCCAGCAGCTTTTCGACTAGCGGGGGGCAAGAGACCCAGTACTTC
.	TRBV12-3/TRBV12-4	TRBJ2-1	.	CASRVVDEQFF	TGTGCCAGCAGGGTAGTGGATGAGCAGTTCTTC
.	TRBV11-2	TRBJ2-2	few	CASSLGEGAVTGELFF	TGTGCCAGCAGCTTAGGGGAGGGGGCTGTGACCGGGGAGCTGTTTTTT
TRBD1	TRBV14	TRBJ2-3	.	CASSQYPGQRMGGTDTQYF	TGTGCCAGCAGCCAATATCCGGGACAGCGAATGGGTGGCACAGATACGCAGTATTTT
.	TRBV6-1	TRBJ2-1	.	CASSESASSYNEQFF	TGTGCCAGCAGTGAATCTGCTAGCTCCTACAATGAGCAGTTCTTC
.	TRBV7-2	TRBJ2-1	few	CASSSPGQNNEQFF	TGTGCCAGCAGCTCACCGGGACAAAACAATGAGCAGTTCTTC
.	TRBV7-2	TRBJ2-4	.	CASGSGVENIQYF	TGTGCCAGCGGGTCAGGGGTGGAAAACATTCAGTACTTC
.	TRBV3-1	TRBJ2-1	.	CASSQEGGFYNEQFF	TGTGCCAGCAGCCAAGAGGGCGGGTTCTACAATGAGCAGTTCTTC
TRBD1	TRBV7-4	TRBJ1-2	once	CASSQQGGTEKYGYTF	TGTGCCAGCAGCCAACAGGGGGGGACAGAGAAATATGGCTACACCTTC